This is a list of T cell receptor beta chains from one sample in a study of blood T cell repertoires in COVID-19. The assay was immunoSEQ multiplex PCR, and TCRdb's table has in-frame clones only and misses some. The sample includes about 220,000 clones, 75% to 90% of them seen just once. Material: peripheral blood. These receptors came from a human donor in a cohort sampled during active COVID-19. Each CDR3 is given with its conserved first and last residue. The D gene is left open where the match is weak. For some rows the clone size is stated as once, few or many, or as a class when expanded; others skip it.

J: TRBJ1-1; size: -; D: -; V: TRBV29-1; CDR3: CSVPRRGRNTEAFF; DNA: TGCAGCGTTCCTCGAAGGGGGAGGAACACTGAAGCTTTCTTT
J: TRBJ2-6; size: -; D: TRBD1; V: TRBV28; CDR3: CASSPQGARSGANVLTF; DNA: TGTGCCAGCAGTCCACAGGGGGCGCGCTCTGGGGCCAACGTCCTGACTTTC
J: TRBJ2-5; size: -; D: -; V: TRBV10-3; CDR3: CAISESGREGETQYF; DNA: TGTGCCATCAGTGAGTCGGGCAGGGAAGGGGAGACCCAGTACTTC
J: TRBJ2-7; size: -; D: -; V: TRBV25-1; CDR3: CASSEFPWPSYEQYF; DNA: TGTGCCAGCAGTGAATTCCCCTGGCCAAGCTACGAGCAGTACTTC
J: TRBJ2-3; size: few; D: -; V: TRBV27; CDR3: CASSYRDFTDTQYF; DNA: TGTGCCAGCTCTTACCGGGACTTCACAGATACGCAGTATTTT
J: TRBJ1-1; size: -; D: -; V: TRBV11-3; CDR3: CASSSSEGTEAFF; DNA: TGTGCCAGCAGTTCGTCCGAGGGCACTGAAGCTTTCTTT
J: TRBJ1-2; size: -; D: -; V: TRBV7-2; CDR3: CASSLSLSGAGYTF; DNA: TGTGCCAGCAGCTTAAGTCTCTCAGGGGCCGGCTACACCTTC
J: TRBJ2-1; size: few; D: -; V: TRBV5-6; CDR3: CASSPDRYNEQFF; DNA: TGTGCCAGCAGCCCCGACAGATACAATGAGCAGTTCTTC
J: TRBJ1-1; size: -; D: -; V: TRBV12-3/TRBV12-4; CDR3: CASILGLNTEAFF; DNA: TGTGCCAGCATACTAGGGCTAAACACTGAAGCTTTCTTT
J: TRBJ2-7; size: -; D: -; V: TRBV10-3; CDR3: CAISKTGLLDEQYF; DNA: TGTGCCATCAGCAAAACAGGGTTACTCGACGAGCAGTACTTC
J: TRBJ1-6; size: -; D: -; V: TRBV2; CDR3: CASEPTGSSYNSPLHF; DNA: TGTGCCAGCGAGCCTACAGGGAGCTCCTATAATTCACCCCTCCACTTT
J: TRBJ2-2; size: -; D: TRBD1; V: TRBV7-7; CDR3: CASSGQGGGELFF; DNA: TGTGCCAGCAGCGGACAGGGAGGCGGGGAGCTGTTTTTT
J: TRBJ2-1; size: -; D: -; V: TRBV11-3; CDR3: CASSLDTVSYNEQFF; DNA: TGTGCCAGCAGCTTAGACACGGTCTCCTACAATGAGCAGTTCTTC
J: TRBJ2-7; size: once; D: TRBD2; V: TRBV6-5; CDR3: CASSYLAGANEQYF; DNA: TGTGCCAGCAGTTACTTGGCGGGAGCCAACGAGCAGTACTTC
J: TRBJ2-1; size: -; D: -; V: TRBV5-6; CDR3: CASSFNVADNEQFF; DNA: TGTGCCAGCAGCTTTAACGTGGCGGACAATGAGCAGTTCTTC
J: TRBJ1-3; size: -; D: -; V: TRBV18; CDR3: CASSPMGTSSSGNTIYF; DNA: TGTGCCAGCTCACCAATGGGGACTTCGAGCTCTGGAAACACCATATATTTT
J: TRBJ1-2; size: -; D: -; V: TRBV28; CDR3: CASRRPTGIGGYTF; DNA: TGTGCCAGTCGTCGCCCGACGGGAATCGGCGGCTACACCTTC
J: TRBJ2-6; size: -; D: TRBD1; V: TRBV11-2; CDR3: CASSRDRGSGANVLTF; DNA: TGTGCCAGCAGCCGGGACAGGGGGAGTGGGGCCAACGTCCTGACTTTC
J: TRBJ1-2; size: once; D: TRBD1; V: TRBV3-1/TRBV3-2; CDR3: CASSQEGQGARGYTF; DNA: TGTGCCAGCAGCCAAGAAGGACAGGGGGCGCGTGGCTACACCTTC
J: TRBJ2-6; size: -; D: -; V: TRBV7-2; CDR3: CASSSPRGSGANVLTF; DNA: TGTGCCAGCAGCAGTCCTAGGGGGAGCGGGGCCAACGTCCTGACTTTC
J: TRBJ2-1; size: -; D: -; V: TRBV7-3; CDR3: CASSSDSNEQFF; DNA: TGTGCCAGCAGCTCGGACAGTAATGAGCAGTTCTTC
J: TRBJ1-5; size: -; D: -; V: TRBV7-2; CDR3: CASSLAAAFNQPQHF; DNA: TGTGCCAGCAGCTTAGCGGCGGCCTTCAATCAGCCCCAGCATTTT
J: TRBJ2-5; size: -; D: TRBD2; V: TRBV9; CDR3: CASSVGTSGRRETQYF; DNA: TGTGCCAGCAGCGTAGGGACTAGCGGGAGGCGAGAGACCCAGTACTTC
J: TRBJ1-1; size: -; D: -; V: TRBV29-1; CDR3: CSVEVYNTEAFF; DNA: TGCAGCGTTGAGGTCTACAACACTGAAGCTTTCTTT
J: TRBJ2-3; size: -; D: -; V: TRBV9; CDR3: CASSVGAGSTDTQYF; DNA: TGTGCCAGCAGCGTAGGGGCGGGAAGCACAGATACGCAGTATTTT
J: TRBJ2-1; size: -; D: TRBD2; V: TRBV5-1; CDR3: CASIRTSGSLNEQFF; DNA: TGCGCCAGCATCCGGACTAGCGGGAGTTTGAATGAGCAGTTCTTC